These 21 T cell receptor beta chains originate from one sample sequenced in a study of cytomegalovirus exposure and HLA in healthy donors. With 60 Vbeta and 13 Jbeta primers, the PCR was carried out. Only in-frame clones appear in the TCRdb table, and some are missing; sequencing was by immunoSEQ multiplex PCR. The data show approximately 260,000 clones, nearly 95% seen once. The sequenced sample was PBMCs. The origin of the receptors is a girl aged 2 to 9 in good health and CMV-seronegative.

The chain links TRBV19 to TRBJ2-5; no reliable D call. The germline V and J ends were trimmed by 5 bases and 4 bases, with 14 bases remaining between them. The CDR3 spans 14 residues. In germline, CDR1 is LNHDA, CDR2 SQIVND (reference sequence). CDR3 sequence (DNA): TGTGCCAGTAGTGGGCCTACTCTGGGAGAGACCCAGTACTTC. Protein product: CASSGPTLGETQYF.

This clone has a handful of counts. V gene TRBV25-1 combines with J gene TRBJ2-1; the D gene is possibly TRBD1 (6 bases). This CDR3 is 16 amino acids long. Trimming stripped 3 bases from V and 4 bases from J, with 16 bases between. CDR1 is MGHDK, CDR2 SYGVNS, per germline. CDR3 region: CASSDLTGSPYNEQFF. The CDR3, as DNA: TGTGCCAGCAGTGACCTGACAGGCAGTCCGTACAATGAGCAGTTCTTC.

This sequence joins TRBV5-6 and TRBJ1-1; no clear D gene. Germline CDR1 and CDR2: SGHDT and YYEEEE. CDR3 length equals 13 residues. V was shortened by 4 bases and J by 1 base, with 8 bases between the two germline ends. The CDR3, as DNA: TGTGCCAGCAGCGTTGGTAGGAACACTGAAGCTTTCTTT. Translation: CASSVGRNTEAFF.

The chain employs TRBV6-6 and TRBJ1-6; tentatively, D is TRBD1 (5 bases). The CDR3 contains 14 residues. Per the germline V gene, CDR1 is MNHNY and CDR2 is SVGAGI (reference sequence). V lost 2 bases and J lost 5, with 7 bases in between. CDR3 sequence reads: CASSYGAHNSPLHF. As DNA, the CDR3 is TGTGCCAGCAGTTACGGGGCCCATAATTCACCCCTCCACTTT.

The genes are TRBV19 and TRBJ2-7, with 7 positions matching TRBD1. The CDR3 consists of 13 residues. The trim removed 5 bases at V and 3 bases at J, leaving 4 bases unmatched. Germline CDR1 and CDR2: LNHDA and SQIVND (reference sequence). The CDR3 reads CASSPGTDYEQYF. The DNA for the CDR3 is TGTGCCAGTAGTCCGGGGACAGACTACGAGCAGTACTTC.

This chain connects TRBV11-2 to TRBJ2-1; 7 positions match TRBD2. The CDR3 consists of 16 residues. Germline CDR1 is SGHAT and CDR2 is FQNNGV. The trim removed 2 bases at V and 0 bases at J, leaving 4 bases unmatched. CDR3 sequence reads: CASSLIAGSSYNEQFF. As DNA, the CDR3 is TGTGCCAGCAGCTTAATAGCGGGCAGCTCCTACAATGAGCAGTTCTTC.

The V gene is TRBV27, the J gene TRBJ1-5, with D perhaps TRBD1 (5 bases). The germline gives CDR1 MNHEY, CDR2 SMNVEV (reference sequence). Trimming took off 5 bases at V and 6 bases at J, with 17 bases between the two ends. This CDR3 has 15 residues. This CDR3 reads CASSPMGGIGQPQHF. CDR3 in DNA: TGTGCCAGCAGTCCGATGGGGGGGATAGGTCAGCCCCAGCATTTT.

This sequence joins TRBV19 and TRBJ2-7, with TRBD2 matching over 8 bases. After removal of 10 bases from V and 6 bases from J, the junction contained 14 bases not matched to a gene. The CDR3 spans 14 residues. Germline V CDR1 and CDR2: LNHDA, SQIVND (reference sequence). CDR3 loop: CATTPGGASGEQYF. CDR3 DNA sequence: TGTGCCACCACACCCGGGGGGGCCAGCGGCGAGCAGTACTTC.

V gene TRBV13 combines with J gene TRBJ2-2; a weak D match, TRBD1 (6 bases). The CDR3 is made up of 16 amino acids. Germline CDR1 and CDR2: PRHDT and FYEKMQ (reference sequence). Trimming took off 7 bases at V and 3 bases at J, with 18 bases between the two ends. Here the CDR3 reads CASTDRGGSYTGELFF. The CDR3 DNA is TGTGCCAGCACCGATCGTGGGGGCTCTTACACCGGGGAGCTGTTTTTT.

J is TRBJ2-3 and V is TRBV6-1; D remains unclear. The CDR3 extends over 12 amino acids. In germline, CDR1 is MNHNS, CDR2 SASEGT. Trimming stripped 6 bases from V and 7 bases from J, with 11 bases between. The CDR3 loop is CASREAPNTQYF. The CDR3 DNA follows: TGTGCCAGCAGAGAGGCGCCGAATACGCAGTATTTT.

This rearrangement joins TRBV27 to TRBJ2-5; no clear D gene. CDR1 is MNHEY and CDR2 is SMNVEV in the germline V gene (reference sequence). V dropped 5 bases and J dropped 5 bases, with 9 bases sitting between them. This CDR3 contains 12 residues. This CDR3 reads CASSAGPETQYF. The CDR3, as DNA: TGTGCCAGCAGTGCTGGCCCGGAGACCCAGTACTTC.

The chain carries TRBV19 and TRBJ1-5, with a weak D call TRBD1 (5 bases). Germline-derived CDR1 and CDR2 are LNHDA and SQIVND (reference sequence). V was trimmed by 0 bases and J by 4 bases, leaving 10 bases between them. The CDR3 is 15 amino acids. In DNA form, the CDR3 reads TGTGCCAGTAGTATAGAGGCGGGACTTAATCAGCCCCAGCATTTT. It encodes CASSIEAGLNQPQHF.

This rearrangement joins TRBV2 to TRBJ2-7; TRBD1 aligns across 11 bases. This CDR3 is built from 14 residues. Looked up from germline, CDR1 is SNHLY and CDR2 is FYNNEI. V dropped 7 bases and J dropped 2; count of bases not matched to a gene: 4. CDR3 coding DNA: TGTGCCAGCACCTGGACAGGGGGCACCTACGAGCAGTACTTC. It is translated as CASTWTGGTYEQYF.

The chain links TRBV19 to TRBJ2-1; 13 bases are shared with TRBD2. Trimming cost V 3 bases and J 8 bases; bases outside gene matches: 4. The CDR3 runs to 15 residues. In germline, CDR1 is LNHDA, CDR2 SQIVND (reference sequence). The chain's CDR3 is CASSISLAGGYEQFF. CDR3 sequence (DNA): TGTGCCAGTAGTATCTCACTAGCGGGAGGGTATGAGCAGTTCTTC.

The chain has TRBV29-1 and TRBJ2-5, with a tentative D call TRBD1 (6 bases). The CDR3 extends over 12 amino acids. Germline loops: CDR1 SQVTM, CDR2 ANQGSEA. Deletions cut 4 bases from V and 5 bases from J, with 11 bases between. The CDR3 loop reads CSVGGGGETQYF. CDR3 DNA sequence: TGCAGCGTTGGAGGGGGTGGGGAGACCCAGTACTTC. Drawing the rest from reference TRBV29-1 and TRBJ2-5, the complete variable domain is SAVISQKPSRDICQRGTSLTIQCQVDSQVTMMFWYRQQPGQSLTLIATANQGSEATYESGFVIDKFPISRPNLTFSTLTVSNMSPEDSSIYLCSVGGGGETQYFGPGTRLLVL.

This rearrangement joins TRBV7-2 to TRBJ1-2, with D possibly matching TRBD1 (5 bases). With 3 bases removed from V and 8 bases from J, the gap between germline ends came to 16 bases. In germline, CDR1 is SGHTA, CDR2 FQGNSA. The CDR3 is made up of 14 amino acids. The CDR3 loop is CASSFGDGGFGYTF. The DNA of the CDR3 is TGTGCCAGCAGCTTCGGCGATGGGGGGTTCGGCTACACCTTC.

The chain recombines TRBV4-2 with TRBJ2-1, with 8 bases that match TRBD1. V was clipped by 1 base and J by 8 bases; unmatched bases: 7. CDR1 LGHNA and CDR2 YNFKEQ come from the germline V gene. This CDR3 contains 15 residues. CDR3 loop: CASSQGQGNRDEQFF. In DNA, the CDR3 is TGTGCCAGCAGCCAAGGACAGGGGAATCGGGATGAGCAGTTCTTC.

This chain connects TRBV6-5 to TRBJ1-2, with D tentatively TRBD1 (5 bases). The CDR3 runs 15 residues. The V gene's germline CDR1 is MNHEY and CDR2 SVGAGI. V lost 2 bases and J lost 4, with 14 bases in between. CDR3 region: CASSYKRGAGYGYTF. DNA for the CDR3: TGTGCCAGCAGTTACAAGCGGGGCGCGGGCTATGGCTACACCTTC.

The CDR3 nucleotides are TGTGCCAGCAGCTTACTAGCGGGGGGCAATGAGCAGTTCTTC. Residues: CASSLLAGGNEQFF. The chain links TRBV7-2 to TRBJ2-1; 11 bases fit TRBD2. The germline V gene encodes CDR1 SGHTA and CDR2 FQGNSA. J was trimmed by 6 bases and V by 2 bases; bases with no gene match: 0. The CDR3 length is 14 residues.

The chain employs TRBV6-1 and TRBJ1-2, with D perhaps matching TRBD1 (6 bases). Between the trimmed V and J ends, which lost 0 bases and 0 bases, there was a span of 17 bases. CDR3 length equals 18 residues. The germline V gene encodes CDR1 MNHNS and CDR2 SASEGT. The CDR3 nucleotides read TGTGCCAGCAGTGAAGCGCTTCAGGGGTTTTACCCTAACTATGGCTACACCTTC. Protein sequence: CASSEALQGFYPNYGYTF.

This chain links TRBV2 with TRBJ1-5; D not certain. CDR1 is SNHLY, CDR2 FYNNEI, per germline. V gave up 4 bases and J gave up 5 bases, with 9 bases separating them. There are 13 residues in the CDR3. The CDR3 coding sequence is TGTGCCAGCAGTGGTGGGCTGGATCAGCCCCAGCATTTT. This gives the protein CASSGGLDQPQHF.